The 30 T cell receptor beta chains below were found in one sample sequenced in a study of control samples from healthy donors and cancer patients. TCRdb's copy holds only in-frame clones and misses some; the assay was immunoSEQ multiplex PCR. The sample carries 35,000 to 45,000 clones, roughly 80% recorded once. The sequencing input was blood. All receptors come from a man aged 60 to 75 in good health.

The chain recombines TRBV5-5 with TRBJ1-1, with D uncertain. Looked up from germline, CDR1 is SGHKS and CDR2 is YYEKEE (reference sequence). Deletions cut 8 bases from V and 1 base from J, with 15 bases between. This CDR3 has 14 residues. The CDR3 DNA reads TGTGCCAGTGCTAATCAAAGGGCGAACACTGAAGCTTTCTTT. Its translation is CASANQRANTEAFF.

This chain uses TRBV10-3 with TRBJ1-5; D is undetermined. Germline CDR1 is ENHRY and CDR2 is SYGVKD. V was trimmed by 5 bases and J by 0 bases, leaving 5 bases between them. The CDR3 is 13 amino acids. CDR3 protein: CAISPDSNQPQHF. CDR3 DNA sequence: TGTGCCATCAGTCCGGATAGCAATCAGCCCCAGCATTTT.

CDR3 sequence (DNA): TGCGCCAGCAGCCAAGATCCAACGGGGAGTCGGACAGATACGCAGTATTTT. This sequence encodes CASSQDPTGSRTDTQYF. The gene calls are TRBV4-1 and TRBJ2-3; D is possibly TRBD2 (5 bases). The V end lost 0 bases, the J end lost 3 bases, and 16 bases lay between the germline ends. The length of the CDR3 is 17 residues. Per germline, CDR1 MGHRA and CDR2 YSYEKL.

V is TRBV28 and J is TRBJ1-1; D is ambiguous. CDR1 MDHEN and CDR2 SYDVKM come from the germline V gene. The CDR3 runs to 11 residues. V was cut by 2 bases and J by 10 bases, with 8 bases left in between. CDR3 sequence (DNA): TGTGCCAGCAGTTTAAGTACGGGAGCTTTCTTT. Residues: CASSLSTGAFF.

In DNA form, the CDR3 reads TGTGCCAGCAGCTTAGAGGGACGGAATGAAAAACTGTTTTTT. Protein: CASSLEGRNEKLFF. This rearrangement joins TRBV7-9 to TRBJ1-4; the D gene is possibly TRBD1 (5 bases). The germline CDR1 and CDR2 sequences are SEHNR and FQNEAQ (reference sequence). Trimming removed 1 base from V and 5 bases from J, with 8 bases in between. This CDR3 is built from 14 residues.

This chain joins TRBV14 and TRBJ2-7; D uncertain. V gave up 4 bases and J gave up 0 bases, with 16 bases separating them. The CDR3 contains 16 residues. Germline CDR1 and CDR2: SGHDN and FVKESK. This chain's CDR3 is CASSPGPGGNSYEQYF. For the CDR3, the DNA is TGTGCCAGCAGCCCTGGACCAGGCGGTAACTCCTACGAGCAGTACTTC. The entire variable domain, with the rest obtained from reference TRBV14 and TRBJ2-7, is as follows: EAGVTQFPSHSVIEKGQTVTLRCDPISGHDNLYWYRRVMGKEIKFLLHFVKESKQDESGMPNNRFLAERTGGTYSTLKVQPAELEDSGVYFCASSPGPGGNSYEQYFGPGTRLTVT.

The V call is TRBV5-1, the J call TRBJ1-1, with D tentatively TRBD1 (5 bases). Germline-derived CDR1 and CDR2 are SGHRS and YFSETQ. Trimming cost V 4 bases and J 3 bases, with 10 bases left between them. CDR3 length: 13 amino acids. The CDR3 DNA follows: TGCGCCAGCAGCCTGCAGGGAGACACTGAAGCTTTCTTT. Amino acids: CASSLQGDTEAFF. Together with reference TRBV5-1 and TRBJ1-1, the CDR3 gives the full variable domain: KAGVTQTPRYLIKTRGQQVTLSCSPISGHRSVSWYQQTPGQGLQFLFEYFSETQRNKGNFPGRFSGRQFSNSRSEMNVSTLELGDSALYLCASSLQGDTEAFFGQGTRLTVV.

In DNA, the CDR3 is TGCAGTGCTAGTAGACCAGGAGATTCACCCCTCCACTTT. It specifies CSASRPGDSPLHF. The genes are TRBV20-1 and TRBJ1-6, with D unresolved. V lost 3 bases, J lost 8 bases, and 11 bases lay in between. The CDR3 contains 13 residues. Germline loops: CDR1 DFQATT, CDR2 SNEGSKA (reference sequence).

This clone was found a few times. V gene TRBV3-1 (or the pseudogene TRBV3-2) combines with J gene TRBJ2-3; 9 nucleotides match TRBD1. Germline V gene sequence: CDR1 LGHDT, CDR2 YNNKEL (reference sequence). This CDR3 spans 15 amino acids. V trimming: 5 bases; J trimming: 2 bases; junction bases outside the gene matches: 5. The CDR3, as DNA: TGTGCCAGCAGCGGGGGGACAGGGATCACAGATACGCAGTATTTT. It specifies CASSGGTGITDTQYF.

J is TRBJ2-7 and V is TRBV11-3; 8 positions match TRBD2. The CDR3 loop spans 14 amino acids. Germline CDR1 SGHNT, CDR2 YENEEA. V gave up 3 bases and J gave up 0 bases; unmatched junction bases: 1. CDR3 sequence reads: CASSLRGASYEQYF. The DNA of the CDR3 is TGTGCCAGCAGCTTGCGGGGGGCCTCCTACGAGCAGTACTTC.

V usage is TRBV2 and J usage is TRBJ1-4, with 8 bases fitting TRBD1. The CDR3 covers 15 residues. The germline gives CDR1 SNHLY, CDR2 FYNNEI. With 3 bases clipped from V and 13 bases from J, the junction kept 13 bases outside the gene matches. CDR3 bases: TGTGCCAGCAGTGAGGGGTCGAACAGGGGGTCAAGACTGTTTTTT. Translating it yields CASSEGSNRGSRLFF.

This chain joins TRBV23-1 and TRBJ2-7; D could derive from TRBD1 or TRBD2 (5 bases each). TRBV23-1 is treated as an ORF (open reading frame) with a function not yet certain. Trimming stripped 2 bases from V and 4 bases from J, with 15 bases between. The CDR3 is 15 residues long. This chain's CDR3 is CASSQQASGTYEQYF. The CDR3 DNA reads as TGCGCCAGCAGTCAACAAGCGTCAGGGACGTACGAGCAGTACTTC.

The rearrangement links TRBV29-1 to TRBJ1-4; the D is unclear. The CDR3 length is 14 residues. V gave up 5 bases and J gave up 0 bases, with 10 bases separating them. Looked up from germline, CDR1 is SQVTM and CDR2 is ANQGSEA. The CDR3 here is CSVQDRTTNEKLFF. DNA for the CDR3: TGCAGCGTTCAGGACCGAACAACTAATGAAAAACTGTTTTTT.

The chain uses TRBV6-2 or TRBV6-3 and TRBJ1-2, with a tentative D call TRBD1 (6 bases). Trimming took off 0 bases at V and 4 bases at J, with 12 bases between the two ends. Germline V CDR1 and CDR2: MNHEY, SVGEGT. The CDR3 extends over 15 amino acids. The CDR3 here is CASSYSDRAIYGYTF. The CDR3 coding sequence is TGTGCCAGCAGTTACTCGGACAGAGCCATCTATGGCTACACCTTC.

V is TRBV4-3 and J is TRBJ1-1; TRBD1 aligns across 9 bases. Germline V CDR1 and CDR2: LGHNA, YSLEER. This CDR3 spans 17 amino acids. Trimming took 0 bases from V and 3 from J; bases not matched to a gene: 8. Here the CDR3 DNA reads TGCGCCAGCAGCCAAGACCTCGGACAGGGGCCCTACACTGAAGCTTTCTTT. This gives the protein CASSQDLGQGPYTEAFF.

This chain joins TRBV5-1 and TRBJ1-1, with TRBD1 as a possible D gene (5 bases). The V gene lost 3 bases and the J gene lost 0 bases, with 15 bases spanning the gap. There are 16 residues in the CDR3. Germline assignment: CDR1 SGHRS and CDR2 YFSETQ. The CDR3 region has the DNA TGCGCCAGCAGCTCAAACCCGGGACGGATGAACACTGAAGCTTTCTTT. This sequence encodes CASSSNPGRMNTEAFF.

In this sample, this clone turned up once. The chain combines TRBV27 with TRBJ1-1; no clear D gene. The CDR3 extends over 17 amino acids. Germline CDR1 reads MNHEY; CDR2 reads SMNVEV (reference sequence). Trimming removed 6 bases from V and 2 bases from J, with 22 bases in between. The DNA of the CDR3 is TGTGCCAGCAGCCTAACTCCATCCGGGATTCGAAACACTGAAGCTTTCTTT. The encoded protein is CASSLTPSGIRNTEAFF.

The V call is TRBV25-1, the J call TRBJ1-2; TRBD1 matches at 7 bases. V was pared by 4 bases and J by 5 bases, with 4 bases of the junction left unmatched. This CDR3 contains 13 residues. Per germline, CDR1 MGHDK and CDR2 SYGVNS. CDR3 amino acids: CASSGTGPYGYTF. The DNA of the CDR3 is TGTGCCAGCAGTGGGACAGGACCTTATGGCTACACCTTC.

The chain uses TRBV3-1 (or the pseudogene TRBV3-2) and TRBJ1-1; 7 bases agree with TRBD1. This CDR3 has 15 residues. V shed 3 bases, J shed 0 bases, and the junction held 4 bases outside the gene matches. Looked up from germline, CDR1 is LGHDT and CDR2 is YNNKEL (reference sequence). The CDR3, as DNA: TGTGCCAGCAGCCATCCTACAGGGGTGAACACTGAAGCTTTCTTT. Its protein is CASSHPTGVNTEAFF.

This rearrangement joins TRBV5-4 to TRBJ1-2; unclear D gene. V was cut by 4 bases and J by 4 bases, with 8 bases left in between. Germline CDR1 is SGHNT and CDR2 is YYREEE (reference sequence). The CDR3 length is 12 residues. CDR3 residues: CASSQDGYGYTF. The CDR3 DNA follows: TGTGCCAGCAGCCAGGACGGCTATGGCTACACCTTC.

The V and J genes are TRBV6-5 and TRBJ1-2, with D perhaps matching TRBD1 (5 bases). Germline CDR1 is MNHEY and CDR2 is SVGAGI. The CDR3 has 14 residues. V was shortened by 0 bases and J by 4 bases, with 9 bases between the two germline ends. The CDR3 spells CASSYSGTSYGYTF. CDR3 DNA: TGTGCCAGCAGTTACTCCGGGACTTCCTATGGCTACACCTTC.

The chain employs TRBV7-2 and TRBJ2-2, with D possibly being TRBD1 (5 bases). Trimming shortened V by 4 bases and J by 4 bases, and 13 bases separated the two germline ends. The CDR3 covers 15 residues. Looked up from germline, CDR1 is SGHTA and CDR2 is FQGNSA. The CDR3 coding sequence is TGTGCCAGCAGCTCCCGGTCTAGGGGCACCGGGGAGCTGTTTTTT. Encoded protein: CASSSRSRGTGELFF.

V and J are TRBV3-1 (or the pseudogene TRBV3-2) and TRBJ2-1; 7 nucleotides align to TRBD1. The CDR3 covers 16 residues. Germline V gives CDR1 LGHDT, CDR2 YNNKEL (reference sequence). With 4 bases clipped from V and 0 bases from J, the junction kept 6 bases outside the gene matches. CDR3 sequence: CASSPIQGSSYNEQFF. CDR3 nucleotides: TGTGCCAGCAGCCCAATACAGGGGAGCTCCTACAATGAGCAGTTCTTC.

This clone was counted once. CDR3 nucleotide sequence: TGTGCCAGCTCTGGGGAGAGCTCCTACGAGCAGTACTTC. Translated: CASSGESSYEQYF. J is TRBJ2-7 and V is TRBV3-1 (or the pseudogene TRBV3-2); possible D gene TRBD2, 5 bases. The CDR3 is 13 residues long. CDR1 is LGHDT, CDR2 YNNKEL, per germline (reference sequence). V dropped 8 bases and J dropped 0 bases, with 11 bases sitting between them.

The J gene is TRBJ1-1, the V gene TRBV30; TRBD1 agrees at 7 bases. The CDR3 consists of 13 residues. Losses at the gene ends were 3 bases for V and 1 base for J; bases not matched to a gene: 2. CDR1 and CDR2 (germline): GTSNPN, SVGIG (reference sequence). The CDR3 DNA follows: TGTGCCTGGAGGGGGACAGCGAACACTGAAGCTTTCTTT. It yields the protein CAWRGTANTEAFF.

The genes are TRBV27 and TRBJ1-6; TRBD1 is a possible D gene (6 bases). CDR3 size: 16 residues. Germline V lookup: CDR1 MNHEY, CDR2 SMNVEV (reference sequence). Trimming cost V 6 bases and J 7 bases, with 19 bases left between them. The CDR3 DNA reads TGTGCCAGCAGACCTAGACAGGTGATAATCAATTCACCCCTCCACTTT. This translates into CASRPRQVIINSPLHF.

The V gene is TRBV25-1, the J gene TRBJ1-1; D is unclear. This CDR3 is built from 12 residues. Trimming left V 8 bases short and J 5 bases short, with 12 bases between. CDR1 and CDR2 from the germline V gene are MGHDK and SYGVNS. CDR3 sequence reads: CASGQVRTEAFF. DNA for the CDR3: TGTGCCAGCGGTCAAGTAAGGACTGAAGCTTTCTTT.

The chain links TRBV2 to TRBJ1-1; 8 bases map to TRBD1. Germline V gene data show CDR1 as SNHLY and CDR2 as FYNNEI. CDR3 length: 12 residues. Losses at the gene ends were 6 bases for V and 3 bases for J; bases not matched to a gene: 0. DNA for the CDR3: TGTGCCAGCAGGACAGGGGACACTGAAGCTTTCTTT. Protein sequence: CASRTGDTEAFF.

V and J are TRBV5-5 and TRBJ1-2; 7 nucleotides match TRBD1. Germline values: CDR1 SGHKS, CDR2 YYEKEE (reference sequence). Losses at the gene ends were 1 base for V and 5 bases for J; bases not matched to a gene: 8. The CDR3 consists of 15 residues. CDR3 sequence: CASSLMRQGTYGYTF. The CDR3 region has the DNA TGTGCCAGCAGCTTGATGAGACAGGGAACGTATGGCTACACCTTC.

This chain joins TRBV9 and TRBJ2-7; 7 bases are a match to TRBD1. The CDR3 loop spans 15 amino acids. Trimming cost V 3 bases and J 2 bases; bases outside gene matches: 8. The germline V gene has CDR1 SGDLS and CDR2 YYNGEE. CDR3 nucleotide sequence: TGTGCCAGCAGCGACGGACAGGATAACCCCTACGAGCAGTACTTC. This sequence encodes CASSDGQDNPYEQYF.